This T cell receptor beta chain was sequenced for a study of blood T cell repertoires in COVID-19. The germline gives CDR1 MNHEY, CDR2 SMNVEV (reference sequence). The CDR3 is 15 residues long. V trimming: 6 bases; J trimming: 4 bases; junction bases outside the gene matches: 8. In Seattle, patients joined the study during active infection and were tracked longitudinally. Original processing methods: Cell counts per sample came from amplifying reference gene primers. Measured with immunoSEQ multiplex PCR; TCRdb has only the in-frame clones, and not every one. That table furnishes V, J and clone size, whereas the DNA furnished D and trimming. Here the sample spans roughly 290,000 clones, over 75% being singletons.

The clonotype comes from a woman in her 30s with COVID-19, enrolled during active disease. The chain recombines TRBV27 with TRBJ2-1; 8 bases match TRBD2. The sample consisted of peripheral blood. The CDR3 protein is CASSLSGSIYNEQFF. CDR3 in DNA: TGTGCCAGCAGCTTGAGCGGGAGTATTTACAATGAGCAGTTCTTC.